This T cell receptor (beta chain) came from a study of T cell responses to AZD1222 COVID-19 vaccine. Study in general: Second-dose schedules of about 4 or about 12 weeks were combined. Findings of the study overall: CD4 TCRs associated with vaccination spanned spike, dominating at 160-218 and 743-854. A reported finding is that nearly half of spike-specific TCRs target unmutated variant regions. Elevations in Spike-specific TCR breadth and depth followed administration of two AZD1222 doses.

Profiled with immunoSEQ multiplex PCR; TCRdb holds only in-frame clones, not every one. The repertoire holds 55,000 to 65,000 clones, with roughly 88% as singletons. With V trimmed by 3 bases and J by 1 base, 9 bases remained unmatched. The CDR3 is made up of 16 amino acids. CDR1 and CDR2 (germline): LNHDA, SQIVND (reference sequence). This clone was counted a single time. The antigen remains unidentified. Sequencing used peripheral blood, obtained on day 0 of AZD1222 vaccination. This chain joins TRBV19 and TRBJ2-7; 7 bases match TRBD2. This TCR derives from an adult in good health. The CDR3 DNA sequence: TGTGCCAGTAGTATTAGGGCTAGCGGAGATTCCTACGAGCAGTACTTC. Translation gives CASSIRASGDSYEQYF.